This T cell receptor beta chain was recorded in a study of shared clonotypes between healthy human individuals. Study-wide points: Compared with clonotypes that all four donors shared, non-shared clonotypes had lower generation probabilities.

Per the germline V gene, CDR1 is SGHDN and CDR2 is FVKESK. The CDR3 runs 15 residues. V was shortened by 3 bases and J by 7 bases, with 13 bases between the two germline ends. The table lists this clone with a count of one. Its antigen remains unknown. Sequenced by immunoSEQ multiplex PCR; TCRdb stores in-frame clones only, minus some. The table lists over a million clones, roughly 75% of them singletons. The origin of this receptor is a man younger than 35 in good health. V is TRBV14 and J is TRBJ1-6; D uncertain. Sequences were obtained from memory CD4+ T cells sorted from blood. Subset described: CD45RA-negative fraction. In nucleotides, the CDR3 is TGTGCCAGCAGCCAGGTCGACACCCGGAATTCACCCCTCCACTTT. Translation gives CASSQVDTRNSPLHF. Variable domain in full (rest from reference TRBV14 and TRBJ1-6): EAGVTQFPSHSVIEKGQTVTLRCDPISGHDNLYWYRRVMGKEIKFLLHFVKESKQDESGMPNNRFLAERTGGTYSTLKVQPAELEDSGVYFCASSQVDTRNSPLHFGNGTRLTVT.